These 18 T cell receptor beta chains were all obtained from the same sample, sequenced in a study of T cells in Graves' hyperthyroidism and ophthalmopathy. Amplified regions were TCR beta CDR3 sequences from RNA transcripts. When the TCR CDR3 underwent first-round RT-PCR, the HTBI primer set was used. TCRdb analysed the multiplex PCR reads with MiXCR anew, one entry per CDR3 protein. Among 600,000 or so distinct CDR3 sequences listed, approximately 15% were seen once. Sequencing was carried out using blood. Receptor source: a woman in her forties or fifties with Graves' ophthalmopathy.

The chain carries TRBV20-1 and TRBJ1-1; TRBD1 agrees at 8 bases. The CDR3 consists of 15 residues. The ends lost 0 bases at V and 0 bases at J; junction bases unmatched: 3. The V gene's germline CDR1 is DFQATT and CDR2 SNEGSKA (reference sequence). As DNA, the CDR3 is TGCAGTGCTAGAGAAGACAGGGGAATGAACACTGAAGCTTTCTTT. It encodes CSAREDRGMNTEAFF.

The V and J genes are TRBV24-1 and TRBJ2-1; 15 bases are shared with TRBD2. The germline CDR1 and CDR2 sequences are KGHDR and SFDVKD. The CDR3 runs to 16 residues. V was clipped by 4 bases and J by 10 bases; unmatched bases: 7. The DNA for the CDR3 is TGTGCCACCAGTGAGGGAGGACTAGCGGGGGGGGGGGAGCAGTTCTTC. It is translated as CATSEGGLAGGGEQFF.

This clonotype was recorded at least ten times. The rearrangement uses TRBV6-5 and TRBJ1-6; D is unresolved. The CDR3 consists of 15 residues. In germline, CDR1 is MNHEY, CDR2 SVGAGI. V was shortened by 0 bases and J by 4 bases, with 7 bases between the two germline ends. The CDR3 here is CASSYSLEYNSPLHF. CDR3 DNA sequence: TGTGCCAGCAGTTACTCGTTAGAGTATAATTCACCCCTCCACTTT.

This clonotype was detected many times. The CDR3, as DNA: TGTGCCATCCCCTTGACCGGGACGCAGACGAACACCGGGGAGCTGTTTTTT. It is translated as CAIPLTGTQTNTGELFF. V and J are TRBV10-3 and TRBJ2-2; D tentatively reads TRBD1 or TRBD2 (5 bases each). The germline V and J ends were trimmed by 8 bases and 0 bases, with 19 bases remaining between them. The CDR3 contains 17 residues. Per the germline V gene, CDR1 is ENHRY and CDR2 is SYGVKD.

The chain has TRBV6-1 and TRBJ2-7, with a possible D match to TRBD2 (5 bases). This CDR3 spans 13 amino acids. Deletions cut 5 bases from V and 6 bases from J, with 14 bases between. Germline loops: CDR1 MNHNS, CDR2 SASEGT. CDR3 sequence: CASSWRSAGEQYF. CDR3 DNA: TGTGCCAGCAGTTGGCGTAGCGCGGGCGAGCAGTACTTC.

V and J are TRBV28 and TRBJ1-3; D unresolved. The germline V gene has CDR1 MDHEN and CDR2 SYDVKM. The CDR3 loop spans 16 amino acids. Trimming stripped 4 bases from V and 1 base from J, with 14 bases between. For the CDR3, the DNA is TGTGCCAGCAGTTACAAAATACATCGGTCTGGAAACACCATATATTTT. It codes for CASSYKIHRSGNTIYF.

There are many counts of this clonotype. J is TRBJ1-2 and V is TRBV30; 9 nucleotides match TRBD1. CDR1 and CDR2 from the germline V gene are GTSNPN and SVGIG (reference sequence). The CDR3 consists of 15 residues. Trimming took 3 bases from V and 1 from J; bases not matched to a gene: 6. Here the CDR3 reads CAWREPGQGNYGYTF. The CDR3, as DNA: TGTGCCTGGAGGGAGCCGGGACAGGGTAACTATGGCTACACCTTC. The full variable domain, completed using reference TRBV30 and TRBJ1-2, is SQTIHQWPATLVQPVGSPLSLECTVEGTSNPNLYWYRQAAGRGLQLLFYSVGIGQISSEVPQNLSASRPQDRQFILSSKKLLLSDSGFYLCAWREPGQGNYGYTFGSGTRLTVV.

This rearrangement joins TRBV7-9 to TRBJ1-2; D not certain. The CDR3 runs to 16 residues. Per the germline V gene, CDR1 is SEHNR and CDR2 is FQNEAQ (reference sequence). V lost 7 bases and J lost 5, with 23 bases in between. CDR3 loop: CASTPPAAHGPYGYTF. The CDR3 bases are TGTGCCAGCACCCCACCGGCTGCCCATGGACCTTATGGCTACACCTTC.

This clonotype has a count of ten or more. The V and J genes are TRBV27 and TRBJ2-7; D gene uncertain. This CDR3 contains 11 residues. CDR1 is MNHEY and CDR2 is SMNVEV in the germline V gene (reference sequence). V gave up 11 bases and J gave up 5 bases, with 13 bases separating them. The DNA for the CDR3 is TGTGCCGGAAGGGCTACCCACGAGCAGTACTTC. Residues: CAGRATHEQYF.

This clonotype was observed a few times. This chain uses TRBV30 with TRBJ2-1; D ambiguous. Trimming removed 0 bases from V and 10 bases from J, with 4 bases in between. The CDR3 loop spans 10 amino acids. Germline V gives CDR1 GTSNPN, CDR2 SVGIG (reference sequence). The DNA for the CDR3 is TGTGCCTGGAGTGTACACGAGCAGTTCTTC. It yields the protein CAWSVHEQFF.

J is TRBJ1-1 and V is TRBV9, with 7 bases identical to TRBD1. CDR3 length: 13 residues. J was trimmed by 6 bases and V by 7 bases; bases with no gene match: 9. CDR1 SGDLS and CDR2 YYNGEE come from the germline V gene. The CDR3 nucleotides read TGTGCCAGCGGCGGACAGGTAGACTCTGAAGCTTTCTTT. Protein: CASGGQVDSEAFF.

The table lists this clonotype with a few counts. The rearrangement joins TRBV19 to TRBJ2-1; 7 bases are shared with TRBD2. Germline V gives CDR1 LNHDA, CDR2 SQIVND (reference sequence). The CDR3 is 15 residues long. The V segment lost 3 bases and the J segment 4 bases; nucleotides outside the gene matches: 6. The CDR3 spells CASSILGEGYNEQFF. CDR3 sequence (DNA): TGTGCCAGTAGTATTCTAGGGGAGGGGTACAATGAGCAGTTCTTC.

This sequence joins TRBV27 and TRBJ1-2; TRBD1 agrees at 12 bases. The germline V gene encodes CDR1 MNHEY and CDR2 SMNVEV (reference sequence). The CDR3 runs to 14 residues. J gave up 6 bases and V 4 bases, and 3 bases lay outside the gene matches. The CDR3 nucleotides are TGTGCCAGCAGTTCGGGACAGGGGGCGCATGGCTACACCTTC. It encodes CASSSGQGAHGYTF.

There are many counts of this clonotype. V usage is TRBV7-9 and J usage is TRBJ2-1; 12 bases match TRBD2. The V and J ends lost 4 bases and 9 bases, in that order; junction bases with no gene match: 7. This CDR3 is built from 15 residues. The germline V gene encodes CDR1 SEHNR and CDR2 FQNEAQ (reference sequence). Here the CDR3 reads CASSSSSGRATEQFF. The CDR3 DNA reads TGTGCCAGCAGCTCTTCTAGCGGGAGGGCCACTGAGCAGTTCTTC.

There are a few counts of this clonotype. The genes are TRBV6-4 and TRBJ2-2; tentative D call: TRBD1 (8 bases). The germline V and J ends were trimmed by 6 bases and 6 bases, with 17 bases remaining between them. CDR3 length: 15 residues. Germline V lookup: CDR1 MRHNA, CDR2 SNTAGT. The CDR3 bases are TGTGCCAGCAGAGAAAGCGGGACAGGTCCCGGGGAGCTGTTTTTT. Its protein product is CASRESGTGPGELFF.

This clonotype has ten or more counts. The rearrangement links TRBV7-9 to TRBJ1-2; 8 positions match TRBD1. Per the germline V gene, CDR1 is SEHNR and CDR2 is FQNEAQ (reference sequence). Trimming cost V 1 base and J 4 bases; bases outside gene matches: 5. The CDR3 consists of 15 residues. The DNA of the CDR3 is TGTGCCAGCAGCTTAGGGACAGGGAGGGCCTATGGCTACACCTTC. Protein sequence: CASSLGTGRAYGYTF.

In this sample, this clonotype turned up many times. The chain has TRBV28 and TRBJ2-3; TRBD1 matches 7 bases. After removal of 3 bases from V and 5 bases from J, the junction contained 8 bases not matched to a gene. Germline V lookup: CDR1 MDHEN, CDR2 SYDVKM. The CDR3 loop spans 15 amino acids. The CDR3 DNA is TGTGCCAGCAGTTTGGGACAGTCCCCCGTAGATACGCAGTATTTT. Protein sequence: CASSLGQSPVDTQYF. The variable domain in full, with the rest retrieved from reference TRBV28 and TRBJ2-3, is DVKVTQSSRYLVKRTGEKVFLECVQDMDHENMFWYRQDPGLGLRLIYFSYDVKMKEKGDIPEGYSVSREKKERFSLILESASTNQTSMYLCASSLGQSPVDTQYFGPGTRLTVL.

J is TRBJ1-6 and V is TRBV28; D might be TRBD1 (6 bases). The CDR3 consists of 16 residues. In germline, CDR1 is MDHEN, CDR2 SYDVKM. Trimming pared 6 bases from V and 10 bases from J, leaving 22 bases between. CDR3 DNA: TGTGCCAGCAGCTCATTTTGGGACAAGGGACCCTCACCCCTCCACTTT. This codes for CASSSFWDKGPSPLHF.